The 29 T cell receptor beta chains below all came from one sample that was sequenced in a study of shared clonotypes between healthy human individuals. Generated by immunoSEQ multiplex PCR, the TCRdb table keeps only in-frame clones and is missing some. Seen here are around 700,000 clones, roughly 70% observed once, and the top ten hold over 1.5%. Sequencing used memory CD4+ T cells sorted from blood. Subset defined: CD45RA-negative fraction. The receptor set was obtained from a young woman in good health.

The CDR3 loop is CASNLLLGAPGGNTEAFF. The CDR3 DNA is TGTGCCAGCAACTTGCTACTAGGGGCTCCGGGAGGGAACACTGAAGCTTTCTTT. The V gene is TRBV28, the J gene TRBJ1-1; D perhaps matches TRBD1 (5 bases). CDR1 and CDR2 (germline): MDHEN, SYDVKM. This CDR3 region has 18 residues. Trimming stripped 7 bases from V and 1 base from J, with 25 bases between.

This chain joins TRBV10-3 and TRBJ2-5; D unclear. V gave up 3 bases and J gave up 3 bases, with 14 bases separating them. Germline CDR1 and CDR2: ENHRY and SYGVKD. The CDR3 length is 15 residues. DNA for the CDR3: TGTGCCATCAGTGACAAGGCAGGATCAAAAGAGACCCAGTACTTC. Translated: CAISDKAGSKETQYF.

CDR3 sequence reads: CASTKRDSEEEETQYF. The CDR3 DNA follows: TGTGCCAGCACCAAGCGGGACTCCGAGGAAGAAGAGACCCAGTACTTC. The chain is built from TRBV25-1 and TRBJ2-5, with 7 nucleotides matching TRBD2. The CDR3 covers 16 residues. V gave up 7 bases and J gave up 3 bases; unmatched junction bases: 14. Germline V gene lookup returns CDR1 MGHDK and CDR2 SYGVNS.

This clone appeared a single time. The gene calls are TRBV5-6 and TRBJ2-7; 8 nucleotides agree with TRBD1. Germline V CDR1 and CDR2: SGHDT, YYEEEE. The V gene end was trimmed by 1 base and the J gene end by 6 bases; junction bases not matched to a gene: 12. CDR3 length: 16 amino acids. CDR3 bases: TGTGCCAGCAGCTTGCGGGGTGGACAGGGTGGCTTCGAGCAGTACTTC. Its protein is CASSLRGGQGGFEQYF.

This clone was counted only a few times. The rearrangement uses TRBV5-1 and TRBJ2-1, with a weak D call TRBD1 (5 bases). Germline CDR1 and CDR2: SGHRS and YFSETQ. V was pared by 0 bases and J by 9 bases, with 28 bases between. This CDR3 spans 19 amino acids. In DNA form, the CDR3 reads TGCGCCAGCAGCTTGGAAGGGGCCTTTAGCCTAGTACTTAATGGTGAGCAGTTCTTC. This translates into CASSLEGAFSLVLNGEQFF.

The chain has TRBV18 and TRBJ1-1; D might be TRBD1 (5 bases). The CDR3 spans 13 residues. The V end was cut by 2 bases, the J end by 4 bases, with 8 bases between. CDR1 is KGHSH, CDR2 LQKENI, per germline. DNA for the CDR3: TGTGCCAGCTCACCAGTGGGGGGCACTGAAGCTTTCTTT. Translation gives CASSPVGGTEAFF.

The V gene is TRBV5-4, the J gene TRBJ2-1, with D uncertain. The CDR3 is 15 residues long. Per the germline V gene, CDR1 is SGHNT and CDR2 is YYREEE (reference sequence). V lost 0 bases and J 0 bases, leaving 7 bases between the germline ends. The CDR3 here is CASSLDSFSYNEQFF. CDR3 DNA sequence: TGTGCCAGCAGCTTGGATAGCTTCTCCTACAATGAGCAGTTCTTC.

DNA for the CDR3: TGTGCCAGCAGCTCGAAAACGGGACGGCTAGTCGAGCAGTACTTC. It codes for CASSSKTGRLVEQYF. The chain links TRBV5-5 to TRBJ2-7, with D perhaps being TRBD1 or TRBD2 (5 bases each). The V and J ends lost 3 bases and 6 bases respectively, with 19 bases between them. The CDR3 length is 15 residues. Germline V CDR1 and CDR2: SGHKS, YYEKEE (reference sequence).

This chain links TRBV5-6 with TRBJ2-1; 9 bases align to TRBD2. The CDR3 has 19 residues. J was trimmed by 0 bases and V by 0 bases; bases with no gene match: 10. Germline CDR1 is SGHDT and CDR2 is YYEEEE. The CDR3 reads CASSLEGLAKPSSYNEQFF. CDR3 nucleotide sequence: TGTGCCAGCAGCTTGGAAGGACTAGCGAAACCAAGCTCCTACAATGAGCAGTTCTTC.

The chain links TRBV18 to TRBJ1-1, with D unresolved. The V gene's germline CDR1 is KGHSH and CDR2 LQKENI. V was clipped by 2 bases and J by 4 bases, with 8 bases between them. There are 13 residues in the CDR3. The CDR3 sequence: CASSPERSTEAFF. The CDR3 bases are TGTGCCAGCTCACCAGAAAGGTCCACTGAAGCTTTCTTT.

This chain uses TRBV18 with TRBJ1-1; the match to TRBD1 covers 8 bases. The J segment lost 1 base and the V segment lost 6 bases, leaving 7 bases of the junction unmatched. The CDR3 covers 15 residues. Germline-derived CDR1 and CDR2 are KGHSH and LQKENI. This CDR3 reads CASSPATGENTEAFF. DNA of the CDR3: TGTGCCAGCTCGCCCGCGACAGGGGAGAACACTGAAGCTTTCTTT.

This chain connects TRBV28 to TRBJ1-5; 10 bases line up with TRBD1. J lost 4 bases, V lost 8 bases, and 8 bases had no gene match. From germline, CDR1 is MDHEN and CDR2 SYDVKM. This CDR3 spans 15 amino acids. CDR3 in DNA: TGTGCCAGCGAGACCTTGGGACAGGGGAATCAGCCCCAGCATTTT. Translating gives CASETLGQGNQPQHF.

The chain has TRBV5-4 and TRBJ1-5, with D possibly TRBD1 on 5 matching bases. This CDR3 has 15 amino acids. Germline values: CDR1 SGHNT, CDR2 YYREEE (reference sequence). Between the trimmed V and J ends, which lost 1 base and 4 bases, there was a span of 12 bases. Written as DNA, the CDR3 is TGTGCCAGCAGCTTGTTCGGAGGGGCAAATCAGCCCCAGCATTTT. Translated, it gives CASSLFGGANQPQHF. The whole variable domain, remainder taken from reference TRBV5-4 and TRBJ1-5, is ETGVTQSPTHLIKTRGQQVTLRCSSQSGHNTVSWYQQALGQGPQFIFQYYREEENGRGNFPPRFSGLQFPNYSSELNVNALELDDSALYLCASSLFGGANQPQHFGDGTRLSIL.

This chain joins TRBV10-3 and TRBJ2-7; 7 bases map to TRBD2. V lost 9 bases and J lost 5; bases outside the gene matches: 13. Germline CDR1 is ENHRY and CDR2 is SYGVKD. This CDR3 is built from 14 residues. CDR3 amino acids: CAMKSAGAGHEQYF. Written as DNA, the CDR3 is TGTGCCATGAAGAGCGCGGGAGCAGGCCACGAGCAGTACTTC.

This chain links TRBV19 with TRBJ2-6; TRBD1 matches at 7 bases. The CDR3 extends over 14 amino acids. The J segment lost 4 bases and the V segment lost 10 bases, leaving 7 bases of the junction unmatched. Germline CDR1 is LNHDA and CDR2 is SQIVND (reference sequence). CDR3 in DNA: TGTGCCATTAGGACAGGTTCCGGGGCCAACGTCCTGACTTTC. This translates into CAIRTGSGANVLTF.

The rearrangement links TRBV11-2 to TRBJ1-2; D is possibly TRBD1 (5 bases). Between the trimmed V and J ends, which lost 5 bases and 2 bases, there was a span of 12 bases. This CDR3 region has 14 residues. Germline loops: CDR1 SGHAT, CDR2 FQNNGV. The CDR3, as DNA: TGTGCCAGCAGCGCACCGGGACGGAACTATGGCTACACCTTC. Protein: CASSAPGRNYGYTF.

This chain uses TRBV19 with TRBJ1-1; D gene uncertain. Deletions cut 3 bases from V and 0 bases from J, with 11 bases between. CDR1 LNHDA and CDR2 SQIVND come from the germline V gene (reference sequence). The CDR3 totals 15 residues. The CDR3 DNA reads TGTGCCAGTAGTATCTTCACGGGGATGAACACTGAAGCTTTCTTT. It is translated as CASSIFTGMNTEAFF.

This sequence joins TRBV10-3 and TRBJ2-7; 8 bases line up with TRBD1. This CDR3 has 13 amino acids. The ends lost 9 bases at V and 5 bases at J; junction bases unmatched: 9. Germline V gives CDR1 ENHRY, CDR2 SYGVKD. Written as DNA, the CDR3 is TGTGCCATTTGGACAGGGCAACTCGACGAGCAGTACTTC. Residues: CAIWTGQLDEQYF.

The gene calls are TRBV18 and TRBJ2-2; D is uncertain. V was cut by 6 bases and J by 4 bases, with 6 bases left in between. The CDR3 loop spans 12 amino acids. From germline, CDR1 is KGHSH and CDR2 LQKENI. The CDR3 loop reads CASSVVTGELFF. Here the CDR3 DNA reads TGTGCCAGCTCGGTTGTCACCGGGGAGCTGTTTTTT.

The rearrangement uses TRBV5-6 and TRBJ2-3, with 7 positions matching TRBD1. V shed 3 bases, J shed 4 bases, and the junction held 5 bases outside the gene matches. The length of the CDR3 is 14 residues. Germline-derived CDR1 and CDR2 are SGHDT and YYEEEE. As DNA, the CDR3 is TGTGCCAGCAGCTCCTACACAGGGGCAGATACGCAGTATTTT. Its protein product is CASSSYTGADTQYF.

This clone was found a few times. The J gene is TRBJ2-7, the V gene TRBV5-1, with D possibly TRBD1 on 5 matching bases. Germline V gene sequence: CDR1 SGHRS, CDR2 YFSETQ. V lost 4 bases and J lost 5, with 19 bases in between. The CDR3 spans 15 residues. The CDR3 bases are TGCGCCAGCAGCAAGGACCCAACGACAGATCACGAGCAGTACTTC. This encodes CASSKDPTTDHEQYF.

The chain joins TRBV6-5 to TRBJ2-5; perhaps TRBD1 as D (6 bases). The CDR3 length is 13 residues. V dropped 5 bases and J dropped 7 bases, with 14 bases sitting between them. Per the germline V gene, CDR1 is MNHEY and CDR2 is SVGAGI. The CDR3, as DNA: TGTGCCAGCAGTGCGACAGGTGGGGGGACCCAGTACTTC. Its translation: CASSATGGGTQYF.

The chain links TRBV5-1 to TRBJ2-7, with 7 positions matching TRBD1. The germline V gene has CDR1 SGHRS and CDR2 YFSETQ. The V and J ends lost 4 bases and 4 bases, in that order; junction bases with no gene match: 11. The CDR3 extends over 15 amino acids. The DNA for the CDR3 is TGCGCCAGCAGCCCCGGGCAACACAGGGGTTACGAGCAGTACTTC. It encodes CASSPGQHRGYEQYF.

The rearrangement joins TRBV5-1 to TRBJ2-1; TRBD1 is a possible D gene (6 bases). CDR1 and CDR2 (germline): SGHRS, YFSETQ. Between the trimmed V and J ends, which lost 4 bases and 9 bases, there was a span of 26 bases. This CDR3 has 17 residues. As DNA, the CDR3 is TGCGCCAGCAGCCCGACGACTAAGGCGTTGTTAGGGGGTGAGCAGTTCTTC. This sequence encodes CASSPTTKALLGGEQFF.

The chain is built from TRBV5-6 and TRBJ2-7; no firm D call. The CDR3 spans 15 residues. The ends were cut back, 4 bases at V and 7 bases at J, with 21 bases in the middle. The germline CDR1 and CDR2 sequences are SGHDT and YYEEEE. Written as DNA, the CDR3 is TGTGCCAGCAGCCCGCGCCTCTTGGCCCCTGGGGAGCAGTACTTC. Its translation: CASSPRLLAPGEQYF.

Notes on this clone: Compared with germline, one end of the junction differs, possibly owing to a read error. The V call is TRBV4-2, the J call TRBJ1-5, with 7 positions matching TRBD1. The CDR3 is 16 residues long. Per the germline V gene, CDR1 is LGHNA and CDR2 is YNFKEQ. The CDR3 DNA reads as TGTGCCAGCAGCCAAATAACAGGGGAAGGCAATCAGCTCCAGCATTTT. Translating gives CASSQITGEGNQLQHF.

The chain has TRBV15 and TRBJ1-2, with 10 bases fitting TRBD1. The V gene's germline CDR1 is LNHNV and CDR2 YYDKDF (reference sequence). CDR3 length: 17 amino acids. V shed 0 bases, J shed 2 bases, and the junction held 6 bases outside the gene matches. CDR3 loop: CATSRDPVGQGNYGYTF. The CDR3 DNA reads TGTGCCACCAGCAGAGATCCGGTGGGACAGGGGAACTATGGCTACACCTTC. The whole variable domain, filled in from reference TRBV15 and TRBJ1-2, reads DAMVIQNPRYQVTQFGKPVTLSCSQTLNHNVMYWYQQKSSQAPKLLFHYYDKDFNNEADTPDNFQSRRPNTSFCFLDIRSPGLGDTAMYLCATSRDPVGQGNYGYTFGSGTRLTVV.

In this sample, this clone turned up once. J is TRBJ2-4 and V is TRBV5-1; D gene ambiguous. Germline CDR1 is SGHRS and CDR2 is YFSETQ. CDR3 size: 17 residues. The ends were cut back, 3 bases at V and 0 bases at J, with 16 bases in the middle. CDR3 DNA sequence: TGCGCCAGCAGCTCCGACAACGGGTTGCTAGCCAAAAACATTCAGTACTTC. This translates into CASSSDNGLLAKNIQYF.

V and J are TRBV18 and TRBJ1-2, with D hard to call. CDR3 length equals 15 residues. CDR1 and CDR2 from the germline V gene are KGHSH and LQKENI. With 0 bases removed from V and 2 bases from J, the gap between germline ends came to 10 bases. CDR3 residues: CASSPPSDRNYGYTF. CDR3 DNA sequence: TGTGCCAGCTCACCACCTTCAGACCGGAACTATGGCTACACCTTC.